The present T cell receptor beta chain was sequenced within a study of identical twins. This clonotype has at least ten counts. Its cognate antigen is unknown. Template switching added a universal primer site; cDNA carried unique molecular identifiers. A single record per CDR3 protein comes from TCRdb applying MiXCR to the 5' RACE reads. The sample holds 690,000 or so distinct CDR3 sequences, 5.5% to 7.5% seen once. Deletions cut 4 bases from V and 2 bases from J, with 14 bases between. Germline V gene lookup returns CDR1 MNHEY and CDR2 SVGEGT. The CDR3 has 16 amino acids. Findings and limits, study-wide: Out-of-frame alpha sequences common to twins were enriched for low generation probability. There were fewer insertions in abundant cord blood beta clonotypes, but memory repertoires showed no such pattern. Invariant MAIT and iNKT cells may have partly biased zero-insertion analyses.

The gene calls are TRBV6-2 or TRBV6-3 and TRBJ2-2; unclear D gene. The specimen sequenced was naive T cells sorted from blood. The sequence came from a man younger than 30 in good health. The CDR3 protein is CASSSWWQENTGELFF. The CDR3 DNA follows: TGTGCCAGCAGTTCATGGTGGCAGGAAAACACCGGGGAGCTGTTTTTT.